These 31 T cell receptor beta chains came from one sample sequenced in a study of cytomegalovirus exposure and HLA in healthy donors. Clones were sequenced by immunoSEQ multiplex PCR, and TCRdb holds only the in-frame ones, with some missing. Of about 150,000 clones listed, roughly nine tenths were seen once; the top ten hold 2.5% to 4%. Sequences were obtained from PBMCs. Receptors were obtained from a woman between 18 and 30 years old in good health and CMV-seropositive.

The count of this clone is one. The CDR3 protein is CASSPGTGSEEQFF. The CDR3 DNA follows: TGTGCCAGCAGCCCGGGGACAGGTTCCGAGGAGCAGTTCTTC. This sequence joins TRBV11-3 and TRBJ2-1; 8 nucleotides line up with TRBD1. V trimming: 5 bases; J trimming: 10 bases; junction bases outside the gene matches: 10. Germline V gives CDR1 SGHNT, CDR2 YENEEA. The CDR3 sequence is 14 residues long.

This clone has a handful of counts. The chain links TRBV9 to TRBJ2-1; 7 nucleotides match TRBD2. The germline V gene encodes CDR1 SGDLS and CDR2 YYNGEE. This CDR3 is 15 amino acids long. J was trimmed by 8 bases and V by 0 bases; bases with no gene match: 8. The CDR3: CASSVAGGSVDEQFF. The CDR3 DNA reads as TGTGCCAGCAGCGTAGCCGGCGGGAGTGTGGATGAGCAGTTCTTC.

This chain connects TRBV2 to TRBJ1-1; 9 bases fit TRBD1. This CDR3 spans 15 amino acids. V shed 7 bases, J shed 0 bases, and the junction held 6 bases outside the gene matches. Per the germline V gene, CDR1 is SNHLY and CDR2 is FYNNEI. The CDR3 nucleotides are TGTGCCAGCACCGGGGACAGGGTCATGAACACTGAAGCTTTCTTT. This sequence encodes CASTGDRVMNTEAFF.

The chain recombines TRBV7-9 with TRBJ2-7, with TRBD2 identical over 7 bases. The J segment lost 5 bases and the V segment lost 3 bases, leaving 10 bases of the junction unmatched. This CDR3 is 15 amino acids long. Germline V gives CDR1 SEHNR, CDR2 FQNEAQ (reference sequence). The CDR3 region has the DNA TGTGCCAGCAGCTTTATCGGGGGGTGGGATGACGAGCAGTACTTC. It codes for CASSFIGGWDDEQYF.

The chain uses TRBV7-3 and TRBJ1-2; TRBD1 might be the D (5 bases). The CDR3 length is 16 residues. Germline values: CDR1 SGHTA, CDR2 FQGTGA. V was trimmed by 1 base and J by 6 bases, leaving 18 bases between them. The chain's CDR3 is CASSLNPLTGLDGYTF. The CDR3 DNA sequence: TGTGCCAGCAGCTTAAACCCATTAACAGGCCTCGATGGCTACACCTTC.

This chain uses TRBV15 with TRBJ2-7, with D uncertain. Trimming stripped 0 bases from V and 0 bases from J, with 9 bases between. The germline V gene encodes CDR1 LNHNV and CDR2 YYDKDF (reference sequence). The CDR3 spans 15 residues. DNA for the CDR3: TGTGCCACCAGCAGAGATCGTTACAGCTCCTACGAGCAGTACTTC. Translated: CATSRDRYSSYEQYF.

This chain connects TRBV11-3 to TRBJ2-5; 8 bases map to TRBD2. Looked up from germline, CDR1 is SGHNT and CDR2 is YENEEA. There are 16 residues in the CDR3. J gave up 2 bases and V 1 base, and 6 bases lay outside the gene matches. The CDR3 loop is CASSLGLALTQETQYF. The CDR3 nucleotides read TGTGCCAGCAGCTTAGGACTAGCGCTAACACAAGAGACCCAGTACTTC. The complete variable domain, with remaining parts taken from reference TRBV11-3 and TRBJ2-5, reads EAGVVQSPRYKIIEKKQPVAFWCNPISGHNTLYWYLQNLGQGPELLIRYENEEAVDDSQLPKDRFSAERLKGVDSTLKIQPAELGDSAVYLCASSLGLALTQETQYFGPGTRLLVL.

The chain carries TRBV19 and TRBJ1-5; D ambiguous. The CDR3 has 13 amino acids. The germline V gene encodes CDR1 LNHDA and CDR2 SQIVND (reference sequence). Trimming removed 4 bases at V and 4 bases at J, with 8 bases between. CDR3 sequence: CASSSTANQPQHF. The CDR3 coding sequence is TGTGCCAGTAGTAGCACAGCTAATCAGCCCCAGCATTTT.

The V gene is TRBV19, the J gene TRBJ2-2; tentatively, D is TRBD1 (6 bases). V lost 7 bases and J lost 0, with 18 bases in between. The V gene's germline CDR1 is LNHDA and CDR2 SQIVND (reference sequence). The CDR3 contains 17 residues. The DNA for the CDR3 is TGTGCCAGTACCATCAGGGGATGGGCGTCGAACACCGGGGAGCTGTTTTTT. Encoded protein: CASTIRGWASNTGELFF.

CDR3 protein: CASSIQSFSGNTIYF. The CDR3 DNA reads TGTGCCAGTAGTATCCAGTCCTTCTCTGGAAACACCATATATTTT. The V gene is TRBV19, the J gene TRBJ1-3; D is unresolved. CDR3 size: 15 residues. The germline V and J ends were trimmed by 3 bases and 0 bases, with 9 bases remaining between them. Germline CDR1 is LNHDA and CDR2 is SQIVND (reference sequence).

The chain links TRBV5-1 to TRBJ2-3, with a tentative D call TRBD1 (6 bases). The CDR3 consists of 15 residues. V was clipped by 4 bases and J by 2 bases, with 14 bases between them. CDR1 SGHRS and CDR2 YFSETQ come from the germline V gene. The CDR3 DNA follows: TGCGCCAGCAGCCTGGGACACCTACTCACAGATACGCAGTATTTT. This translates into CASSLGHLLTDTQYF. Based on the CDR3 plus reference TRBV5-1 and TRBJ2-3, the full variable domain is KAGVTQTPRYLIKTRGQQVTLSCSPISGHRSVSWYQQTPGQGLQFLFEYFSETQRNKGNFPGRFSGRQFSNSRSEMNVSTLELGDSALYLCASSLGHLLTDTQYFGPGTRLTVL.

This chain uses TRBV11-3 with TRBJ2-7; 8 bases line up with TRBD1. This CDR3 has 13 amino acids. V shed 3 bases and J 6 bases; nucleotides not matched to a gene: 4. Germline V gives CDR1 SGHNT, CDR2 YENEEA. This chain's CDR3 is CASSFVRGREQYF. CDR3 DNA sequence: TGTGCCAGCAGCTTCGTCAGGGGGCGCGAGCAGTACTTC.

This chain links TRBV20-1 with TRBJ2-3; the D is unclear. V was clipped by 5 bases and J by 3 bases, with 6 bases between them. The CDR3 has 11 residues. CDR1 and CDR2 from the germline V gene are DFQATT and SNEGSKA (reference sequence). CDR3 bases: TGCAGTGCTGACAAGACAGATACGCAGTATTTT. Its translation: CSADKTDTQYF.

The CDR3 nucleotides are TGTGCCAGCAGCGGACAGATATATGGCTACACCTTC. Protein sequence: CASSGQIYGYTF. The V call is TRBV9, the J call TRBJ1-2; weak D call: TRBD1 (5 bases). The germline V gene has CDR1 SGDLS and CDR2 YYNGEE. The CDR3 covers 12 residues. V gave up 3 bases and J gave up 5 bases, with 8 bases separating them.

The chain combines TRBV19 with TRBJ1-3, with D uncertain. CDR3 size: 15 residues. The germline V gene has CDR1 LNHDA and CDR2 SQIVND (reference sequence). V lost 2 bases, J lost 0 bases, and 8 bases lay in between. For the CDR3, the DNA is TGTGCCAGTAGTATAACAGTGATCTCTGGAAACACCATATATTTT. Residues: CASSITVISGNTIYF. The full variable domain, with the rest looked up from reference TRBV19 and TRBJ1-3, is DGGITQSPKYLFRKEGQNVTLSCEQNLNHDAMYWYRQDPGQGLRLIYYSQIVNDFQKGDIAEGYSVSREKKESFPLTVTSAQKNPTAFYLCASSITVISGNTIYFGEGSWLTVV.

The chain recombines TRBV25-1 with TRBJ2-2; possible D gene TRBD2, 6 bases. Germline lookup yields CDR1 MGHDK and CDR2 SYGVNS. CDR3 size: 13 residues. Trimming cost V 7 bases and J 6 bases, with 12 bases left between them. The CDR3 nucleotides are TGTGCCAGCACCCAATGGGGGGCCGGGGAGCTGTTTTTT. Its translation is CASTQWGAGELFF.

The J gene is TRBJ2-7, the V gene TRBV7-6; 10 bases map to TRBD1. CDR1 is SGHVS and CDR2 is FNYEAQ in the germline V gene. The length of the CDR3 is 13 residues. The trim removed 4 bases at V and 6 bases at J, leaving 3 bases unmatched. The CDR3 DNA reads as TGTGCCAGCAGCTCGGGACAGGGGTCCGAGCAGTACTTC. It translates to CASSSGQGSEQYF.

This chain links TRBV2 with TRBJ2-1; TRBD2 agrees at 7 bases. The germline CDR1 and CDR2 sequences are SNHLY and FYNNEI. The junction had 14 bases not matched to a gene; V was cut back by 9 bases and J by 9 bases. CDR3 length: 14 amino acids. The CDR3 reads CASTPSGRVGEQFF. The CDR3 region has the DNA TGTGCCAGTACCCCTAGCGGAAGGGTCGGTGAGCAGTTCTTC.

CDR3 in DNA: TGTGCCAGTAGTTTGGACAGGGGGGGCAATCAGCCCCAGCATTTT. Translation: CASSLDRGGNQPQHF. J is TRBJ1-5 and V is TRBV19, with 10 bases identical to TRBD1. The V and J ends lost 5 bases and 2 bases, in that order; junction bases with no gene match: 3. The germline CDR1 and CDR2 sequences are LNHDA and SQIVND (reference sequence). The CDR3 runs to 15 residues.

In this sample, this clone turned up once. The J gene is TRBJ1-1, the V gene TRBV25-1, with a tentative D call TRBD1 (5 bases). Trimming took 3 bases from V and 3 from J, leaving 14 bases between them. Germline values: CDR1 MGHDK, CDR2 SYGVNS. The CDR3 loop spans 15 amino acids. CDR3 nucleotide sequence: TGTGCCAGCAGTGATATCGGTAAAGGGGACACTGAAGCTTTCTTT. Amino acid sequence: CASSDIGKGDTEAFF.

The chain recombines TRBV14 with TRBJ2-3; 10 bases align to TRBD2. With V trimmed by 4 bases and J by 3 bases, 7 bases remained unmatched. There are 16 residues in the CDR3. Germline V lookup: CDR1 SGHDN, CDR2 FVKESK. The CDR3 DNA is TGTGCCAGCAGCCCGCTAGCGGGAGTTTATACAGATACGCAGTATTTT. It is translated as CASSPLAGVYTDTQYF.

The chain employs TRBV19 and TRBJ2-3; D uncertain. Trimming left V 10 bases short and J 5 bases short, with 22 bases between. CDR1 and CDR2 from the germline V gene are LNHDA and SQIVND (reference sequence). The CDR3 is 15 amino acids. CDR3 in DNA: TGTGCCACCAAAGAGCAGGTCACCTTTAGAGATACGCAGTATTTT. It specifies CATKEQVTFRDTQYF. The full variable domain, its missing parts supplied by reference TRBV19 and TRBJ2-3, is DGGITQSPKYLFRKEGQNVTLSCEQNLNHDAMYWYRQDPGQGLRLIYYSQIVNDFQKGDIAEGYSVSREKKESFPLTVTSAQKNPTAFYLCATKEQVTFRDTQYFGPGTRLTVL.

This chain connects TRBV6-5 to TRBJ2-1, with 11 bases matching TRBD2. CDR3 size: 15 residues. Germline V gene data show CDR1 as MNHEY and CDR2 as SVGAGI. Unmatched junction bases numbered 8, after V lost 6 bases and J lost 7 bases. CDR3 sequence (DNA): TGTGCCAGCAGCACCGGGGCTAGCGGGAGGAATGAGCAGTTCTTC. Translated, it gives CASSTGASGRNEQFF.

V gene TRBV28 combines with J gene TRBJ2-7; 8 bases agree with TRBD1. The CDR3 spans 14 residues. CDR1 and CDR2 (germline): MDHEN, SYDVKM. V was pared by 6 bases and J by 4 bases, with 8 bases of the junction left unmatched. This CDR3 reads CASRRTGKVYEQYF. The CDR3 nucleotides read TGTGCCAGCAGACGGACAGGGAAGGTATACGAGCAGTACTTC.

V is TRBV19 and J is TRBJ1-1; a possible D gene is TRBD1 (5 bases). CDR3 length equals 13 residues. Between the trimmed V and J ends, which lost 5 bases and 0 bases, there was a span of 7 bases. CDR1 is LNHDA and CDR2 is SQIVND in the germline V gene (reference sequence). DNA for the CDR3: TGTGCCAGTAGTCAGACAGTGAACACTGAAGCTTTCTTT. It codes for CASSQTVNTEAFF.

This clone was seen once. The chain joins TRBV28 to TRBJ2-7; 12 nucleotides agree with TRBD2. The CDR3 spans 18 residues. Trimming took 4 bases from V and 0 from J; bases not matched to a gene: 10. CDR1 and CDR2 (germline): MDHEN, SYDVKM. The CDR3 region is CASSSYGTSGWGSYEQYF. The CDR3 DNA is TGTGCCAGCAGTTCGTACGGGACTAGCGGGTGGGGCTCCTACGAGCAGTACTTC.

The CDR3 nucleotides read TGTGCCACCAAGGGGAGGTCTGGGGCCAACGTCCTGACTTTC. It encodes CATKGRSGANVLTF. The chain employs TRBV19 and TRBJ2-6; D is perhaps TRBD2 (6 bases). The germline V gene encodes CDR1 LNHDA and CDR2 SQIVND (reference sequence). This CDR3 is 14 amino acids long. V was pared by 10 bases and J by 1 base, with 11 bases between.

V and J are TRBV6-5 and TRBJ2-2; no firm D call. Germline V gives CDR1 MNHEY, CDR2 SVGAGI. The V end was cut by 2 bases, the J end by 5 bases, with 12 bases between. The CDR3 sequence is 15 residues long. The CDR3 nucleotides read TGTGCCAGCAGTTACGAAGTTGTCGGTACCGGGGAGCTGTTTTTT. Translation gives CASSYEVVGTGELFF.

V gene TRBV4-1 combines with J gene TRBJ2-2, with 11 positions matching TRBD1. Germline V gene lookup returns CDR1 MGHRA and CDR2 YSYEKL. The ends lost 6 bases at V and 7 bases at J; junction bases unmatched: 10. The CDR3 has 16 residues. The CDR3 bases are TGCGCCAGCAGACCTACGGGACAGGGGGTAATCGGGGAGCTGTTTTTT. Translating it yields CASRPTGQGVIGELFF.

The chain's CDR3 is CASSYGRQGNEQYF. The CDR3 coding sequence is TGTGCCAGCAGTTATGGTCGACAGGGAAACGAGCAGTACTTC. The chain joins TRBV6-5 to TRBJ2-7; 7 nucleotides line up with TRBD1. The CDR3 is 14 amino acids. The junction had 7 bases not matched to a gene; V was cut back by 3 bases and J by 5 bases. The germline V gene encodes CDR1 MNHEY and CDR2 SVGAGI.

The genes are TRBV13 and TRBJ2-1; 10 bases agree with TRBD1. CDR1 is PRHDT and CDR2 is FYEKMQ in the germline V gene (reference sequence). V trimming: 4 bases; J trimming: 5 bases; junction bases outside the gene matches: 5. This CDR3 spans 15 amino acids. The CDR3 region has the DNA TGTGCCAGCAGCTCCGGGACAGGGGAACACAATGAGCAGTTCTTC. As protein: CASSSGTGEHNEQFF.